One T cell receptor (beta chain) is described in this entry. These data belong to a study of blood T cell repertoires in COVID-19. Profiling relied on immunoSEQ multiplex PCR, and the TCRdb table lists in-frame clones only, not all of them. The table records 42,000 or so clones, around 81% of them present only once. V was clipped by 1 base and J by 2 bases, with 9 bases between them. In germline, CDR1 is SGDLS, CDR2 YYNGEE. The CDR3 is 15 residues long. The sequenced material came from peripheral blood. The receptor's source is a man aged 40-49 years with active or convalescent COVID-19. The J gene is TRBJ1-4, the V gene TRBV9; a weak D match, TRBD1 (6 bases). The CDR3 spells CASSVRGHTNEKLFF. In DNA form, the CDR3 reads TGTGCCAGCAGCGTAAGGGGACACACTAATGAAAAACTGTTTTTT.